The 12 T cell receptor beta chains listed next were all sequenced from one sample in a study of cytomegalovirus exposure and HLA in healthy donors. TCRdb's table, derived via immunoSEQ multiplex PCR, lists solely in-frame clones and lacks some. The table has 120,000 or so clones, roughly 90% seen once; the top ten hold approximately 2.1%. Sequencing was carried out using PBMCs. The origin of the receptors is a woman younger than 35 in good health and CMV-seronegative.

A few counts support this clone. This rearrangement joins TRBV7-3 to TRBJ2-1; a possible D gene is TRBD2 (6 bases). CDR1 is SGHTA, CDR2 FQGTGA, per germline. V lost 5 bases and J lost 9, with 11 bases in between. CDR3 length: 12 amino acids. CDR3: CASSHDGGEQFF. The CDR3 DNA is TGTGCCAGCAGCCACGACGGGGGTGAGCAGTTCTTC.

The chain joins TRBV27 to TRBJ2-7; the match to TRBD1 covers 7 bases. The CDR3 totals 14 residues. Germline lookup yields CDR1 MNHEY and CDR2 SMNVEV (reference sequence). Losses at the gene ends were 4 bases for V and 6 bases for J; bases not matched to a gene: 9. CDR3 coding DNA: TGTGCCAGCAGTTGGACAGGTGGGTTAGCCGAGCAGTACTTC. Its protein is CASSWTGGLAEQYF.

This clone occurred a few times. The genes are TRBV28 and TRBJ1-5; possibly TRBD1 for D (6 bases). The CDR3 extends over 14 amino acids. Trimming took off 6 bases at V and 3 bases at J, with 12 bases between the two ends. Germline assignment: CDR1 MDHEN and CDR2 SYDVKM. The CDR3 protein is CASSLRDNNQPQHF. CDR3 nucleotide sequence: TGTGCCAGCAGCCTCCGGGACAACAATCAGCCCCAGCATTTT.

The rearrangement links TRBV5-1 to TRBJ2-5, with TRBD2 matching 8 bases. Trimming removed 2 bases from V and 1 base from J; junction bases left unmatched: 7. Germline values: CDR1 SGHRS, CDR2 YFSETQ. CDR3 length: 16 residues. The CDR3 here is CASSFFGGGIQETQYF. The CDR3 region has the DNA TGCGCCAGCAGCTTCTTTGGCGGGGGGATCCAAGAGACCCAGTACTTC.

The CDR3 nucleotides are TGCAGCGCCCGAGGGGGAACTAATGAAAAACTGTTTTTT. It yields the protein CSARGGTNEKLFF. The chain joins TRBV29-1 to TRBJ1-4; maybe TRBD1 (6 bases). Per the germline V gene, CDR1 is SQVTM and CDR2 is ANQGSEA. Between the trimmed V and J ends, which lost 7 bases and 1 base, there was a span of 10 bases. The length of the CDR3 is 13 residues.

This chain links TRBV4-3 with TRBJ2-1, with D possibly TRBD2 on 7 matching bases. This CDR3 region has 17 residues. V dropped 1 base and J dropped 6 bases, with 19 bases sitting between them. The germline V gene encodes CDR1 LGHNA and CDR2 YSLEER. The CDR3 bases are TGCGCCAGCAGCCAAGGGGTAGGGGGGAGGGCCGTCAATGAGCAGTTCTTC. Protein: CASSQGVGGRAVNEQFF.

The chain is built from TRBV5-6 and TRBJ2-7, with D tentatively TRBD2 (6 bases). This CDR3 is built from 13 residues. Germline loops: CDR1 SGHDT, CDR2 YYEEEE. V was trimmed by 4 bases and J by 6 bases, leaving 14 bases between them. The CDR3 loop reads CASSLKTSSEQYF. As DNA, the CDR3 is TGTGCCAGCAGCCTAAAGACTAGTTCCGAGCAGTACTTC.

This chain connects TRBV6-5 to TRBJ2-3; 10 bases are shared with TRBD2. Unmatched junction bases numbered 8, after V lost 4 bases and J lost 4 bases. The CDR3 loop spans 16 amino acids. In germline, CDR1 is MNHEY, CDR2 SVGAGI. CDR3: CASSLPAGGGADTQYF. The CDR3 bases are TGTGCCAGCAGTTTGCCAGCGGGGGGGGGAGCAGATACGCAGTATTTT.

CDR3 in amino acids: CASSIVGGPNYNEQFF. In DNA form, the CDR3 reads TGTGCCAGTAGTATCGTAGGGGGCCCTAACTACAATGAGCAGTTCTTC. J is TRBJ2-1 and V is TRBV19; 7 bases agree with TRBD1. This CDR3 contains 16 residues. Germline CDR1 is LNHDA and CDR2 is SQIVND (reference sequence). V shed 3 bases, J shed 3 bases, and the junction held 8 bases outside the gene matches.

This clone occurred once. The chain carries TRBV27 and TRBJ1-5, with 9 bases lining up with TRBD1. The CDR3 totals 14 residues. CDR1 and CDR2 from the germline V gene are MNHEY and SMNVEV (reference sequence). The trim removed 3 bases at V and 7 bases at J, leaving 4 bases unmatched. CDR3 nucleotide sequence: TGTGCCAGCAGTTTTGGACAGGGGTCCCAGCCCCAGCATTTT. It specifies CASSFGQGSQPQHF.

The chain carries TRBV5-1 and TRBJ2-2; 8 nucleotides match TRBD2. V shed 4 bases and J 6 bases; nucleotides not matched to a gene: 8. The CDR3 is made up of 15 amino acids. Per the germline V gene, CDR1 is SGHRS and CDR2 is YFSETQ. CDR3 residues: CASSLGTRRAGELFF. In nucleotides, the CDR3 is TGCGCCAGCAGCCTGGGGACTAGAAGGGCCGGGGAGCTGTTTTTT.

CDR3 sequence reads: CASSYSDRYYEQYF. CDR3 bases: TGTGCCAGCAGTTACTCGGACAGATACTACGAGCAGTACTTC. This sequence joins TRBV6-5 and TRBJ2-7; D perhaps matches TRBD1 (6 bases). Trimming cost V 0 bases and J 3 bases, with 9 bases left between them. CDR1 is MNHEY, CDR2 SVGAGI, per germline. The CDR3 extends over 14 amino acids.